Sequencing of this TCR beta chain was carried out in a study of blood T cell repertoires in COVID-19 (dated by TCRdb to about 2020). Regarding the complete study: The collaborator samples originated in the United States, Italy and Spain and spanned the acute and convalescent phases of COVID-19. Where HLA class I and class II types were available, the types were taken from metadata supplied by the sample provider, not from assay-based typing. A de-identified subject ID, COVID-19 status, age in years and sex were almost always included in the sample metadata. The dataset comprised deeply sampled blood TCRbeta repertoires from subjects exposed to, actively infected with, or recovered from COVID-19. The prospective study material was composed of cDNA or gDNA derived from T cells, B-cell-depleted T cells, or PBMCs. Samples were obtained from the ongoing ImmuneRACE study (first 160 participants) and from some 1,200 subjects provided by 6 global collaborators. The repertoires were made available in a free public database intended to serve as a resource for research on the immune response to SARS-CoV-2. What the authors observed across the whole study: The quantity of clinical and demographic metadata differed by source and by participant and was supplied without curation.

As for this clone: Its antigen is still unknown. Base-call qualities are not available, and no considerably larger clone is one nucleotide away.

In the prospective study, participants were roughly 18 to 90 years old, resided in about two dozen geographic areas of the United States, and were enrolled through a virtual design. Cohort assignment in the prospective study relied on participant-reported clinical history from a screening survey and a study questionnaire. Recovered participants in ImmuneRACE Cohort 3 were defined as having two consecutive negative NP/OP PCR tests, clearance from a healthcare professional, or resolution of symptoms. Each participant in the prospective study had whole blood, serum and a nasopharyngeal or oropharyngeal swab collected by mobile phlebotomists. Participants in the prospective study had the option to provide additional blood draws and questionnaires over a roughly 2-month period. Prospective study blood samples were shipped either frozen or at room temperature before DNA extraction. The germline V gene supplies CDR1 SGHVS and CDR2 FQNEAQ. The CDR3 runs 15 amino acids, cysteine and phenylalanine included. Of all the DNA, just the CDR3 is kept, 45 bases in frame from base 1. The germline V and J ends show losses of 3 bases and 4 bases respectively, and no gene match explains 8 bases of the junction.

The immunoSEQ Assay, a bias-controlled multiplex PCR, was used to amplify TCRbeta CDR3 regions from genomic DNA. The authors processed their data as follows. The number of nucleated cells in each sample was estimated from the amplification of reference gene primers within the assay. To quantify the absolute abundance of each unique TCRbeta CDR3 rearrangement, sequence reads were collapsed and filtered. For each sample, productive Simpson clonality was calculated as the square root of Simpson's diversity index across productive rearrangements. Drawn from immuneACCESS, this table holds only the in-frame rearrangements with V and J called that TCRdb kept. Clones are partly lost; checked studies trace under half to an unresolved V gene and leave the rest unexplained. V, J and clone size are those of that table, while D and trimming were read from the DNA. The sample table shows 260,000 or so clones, and 65% to 90% are seen once. Of the sample, 15% to 18% is held by the ten largest clones.

This chain is built from TRBV7-8 and TRBJ2-5; TRBD1 matches 7 bases in the middle. The sequence was obtained from a man aged 18 to 35 who had recovered from COVID-19. Sequencing was carried out using PBMCs or T cells enriched from blood (not recorded which). The DNA is as follows: TGTGCCAGCAGCTTTACGACAGGGCATTCAGAGACCCAGTACTTC. It is translated as CASSFTTGHSETQYF. The full variable domain, with segments outside the CDR3 supplied by the reference TRBV7-8 and TRBJ2-5 proteins, appears as GAGVSQSPRYKVAKRGQDVALRCDPISGHVSLFWYQQALGQGPEFLTYFQNEAQLDKSGLPSDRFFAERPEGSVSTLKIQRTQQEDSAVYLCASSFTTGHSETQYFGPGTRLLVL.